Listed below are T cell receptor beta chains from one sample, sequenced in a study of T cell responses to AZD1222 COVID-19 vaccine. Repertoires were generated with immunoSEQ multiplex PCR, while TCRdb's copy carries only in-frame clones and drops some. The sample contains 90,000 to 150,000 clones, approximately 85% of which appear only once. The sequencing here drew on peripheral blood, taken on day 0 of AZD1222 vaccination. The receptors were gathered from an adult in good health. Each CDR3 is given with its conserved first and last residue. D genes are given only for firm matches. Clone size is stated in some rows and not others, as once, few, many or a class when expanded.

clone_size,v_call,d_call,j_call,cdr3_nt,cdr3_aa
NA,TRBV5-6,NA,TRBJ1-3,TGTGCCAGCAGCCTTACGGGGGGCCCTGGAAACACCATATATTTT,CASSLTGGPGNTIYF
NA,TRBV15,NA,TRBJ1-1,TGTGCCACCAGCAACTGGGGGCCCGGAACAGGAGAAGCTTTCTTT,CATSNWGPGTGEAFF
few,TRBV2,TRBD2,TRBJ2-7,TGTGCCAGCAGTGAAGAGTTGCGGGGGGCCTACGAGCAGTACTTC,CASSEELRGAYEQYF
NA,TRBV4-1,TRBD1,TRBJ1-4,TGCGCCAGCAGGGGCCGAAGGAAACAGGGGCCCTCTCTGGATGAAAAACTGTTTTTT,CASRGRRKQGPSLDEKLFF
few,TRBV6-1,NA,TRBJ1-2,TGTGCCAGCAGTGAACGTGGGGGGGCTAACTATGGCTACACCTTC,CASSERGGANYGYTF
NA,TRBV11-2,NA,TRBJ2-5,TGTGCCAGCAGCCTAGAGCCCCCAGGGAGGTCAAAGGGGTCGCGAGAGACCCAGTACTTC,CASSLEPPGRSKGSRETQYF
NA,TRBV19,NA,TRBJ1-4,TGTGCCAGTAGTATAGCAAGTGACCGGGACAAACTGTTTTTT,CASSIASDRDKLFF
NA,TRBV7-2,NA,TRBJ2-7,TGTGCCAGCACCGTTGGACCGAAGAGTAACTCCTACGAGCAGTACTTC,CASTVGPKSNSYEQYF
few,TRBV7-9,NA,TRBJ2-3,TGTGCCAGCAGCAGAAGTGGCCTAGCGCATCCTGCTAGCACAGATACGCAGTATTTT,CASSRSGLAHPASTDTQYF
NA,TRBV27,TRBD1,TRBJ2-7,TGTGCCAGCAGTAAAATCCCCGGGACAGGGCTCTACGAGCAGTACTTC,CASSKIPGTGLYEQYF